This is a list of T cell receptor beta chains from one sample in a study of T cells after yellow fever vaccination. TCRdb processed the 5' RACE reads anew with MiXCR; each CDR3 protein has one entry. The table has approximately 510,000 distinct CDR3 sequences, 20% to 25% seen once. The source material was PBMCs, sampled approximately 20 days after the first yellow fever vaccination. The origin of the receptors is a man younger than 35 who received the YFV17D yellow fever vaccine. CDR3s include the opening cysteine and the closing phenylalanine or tryptophan. D genes are given only for firm matches. A clone size is listed for some rows: how often the clone was seen (once, few, many), or a class if it is expanded.

CDR3,DNA,V,J,size,D
CSARDFQNQETQYF,TGCAGTGCTAGGGACTTTCAGAACCAAGAGACCCAGTACTTC,TRBV20-1,TRBJ2-5,few,.
CASSLNGGPYNEQFF,TGTGCCAGCAGTCTTAACGGGGGGCCCTACAATGAGCAGTTCTTC,TRBV7-3,TRBJ2-1,few,.
CASSEAGFSKNIQYF,TGTGCCAGCAGTGAAGCCGGATTTTCCAAAAACATTCAGTACTTC,TRBV6-1,TRBJ2-4,.,.
CASSPRARGNTEAFF,TGTGCCAGCAGTCCTCGGGCCCGCGGGAACACTGAAGCTTTCTTT,TRBV25-1,TRBJ1-1,.,.
CASSPLAGSPDTQYF,TGCGCCAGCAGTCCTCTAGCGGGGTCCCCAGATACGCAGTATTTT,TRBV10-2,TRBJ2-3,few,TRBD2
CASSLERFTEAFF,TGTGCCAGCAGCTTAGAGCGCTTCACTGAAGCTTTCTTT,TRBV11-2,TRBJ1-1,few,.
CASSQSRLGRGELFF,TGTGCCAGCAGCCAGTCCCGACTTGGTCGTGGGGAGCTGTTTTTT,TRBV3-1,TRBJ2-2,few,.
CASYGRLAVLRSSYNEQFF,TGTGCCAGCTACGGGCGACTAGCGGTGTTAAGAAGCTCCTACAATGAGCAGTTCTTC,TRBV7-3,TRBJ2-1,few,TRBD2
CASSFFQRGYEQYF,TGTGCCAGCAGTTTTTTCCAGCGGGGCTACGAGCAGTACTTC,TRBV12-3/TRBV12-4,TRBJ2-7,few,TRBD2
CAIADVQETQYF,TGTGCCATCGCGGACGTCCAAGAGACCCAGTACTTC,TRBV10-3,TRBJ2-5,.,.
CASRINRGPREAFF,TGTGCCAGCAGAATAAACAGGGGGCCGAGGGAAGCTTTCTTT,TRBV28,TRBJ1-1,.,TRBD1
CASNTGAVASTDTQYF,TGTGCCAGCAATACAGGGGCAGTAGCTAGCACAGATACGCAGTATTTT,TRBV12-3/TRBV12-4,TRBJ2-3,.,TRBD1
CASSYSRGGLLRTDTQYF,TGTGCCAGCAGTTATTCCCGGGGGGGGCTTCTTCGCACAGATACGCAGTATTTT,TRBV28,TRBJ2-3,.,TRBD2
CASSYRVNNSPLHF,TGTGCCAGCAGTTACAGGGTGAACAATTCACCCCTCCACTTT,TRBV6-5,TRBJ1-6,.,.
CASSDLLAKNIQYF,TGTGCCAGCTCGGATCTCCTAGCCAAAAACATTCAGTACTTC,TRBV7-9,TRBJ2-4,.,.
CASSLGRAGTGELFF,TGTGCCAGCAGCTTAGGACGGGCAGGCACCGGGGAGCTGTTTTTT,TRBV7-9,TRBJ2-2,.,.
CASSFTGNTDTQYF,TGTGCCAGCAGCTTTACGGGGAACACAGATACGCAGTATTTT,TRBV7-3,TRBJ2-3,.,.
CASSLDQGTDTQYF,TGTGCCAGCAGCTTAGACCAGGGGACAGATACGCAGTATTTT,TRBV5-4,TRBJ2-3,.,.
CASSFLGGRTGELFF,TGTGCCAGCAGTTTCTTGGGGGGCAGGACCGGGGAGCTGTTTTTT,TRBV12-3/TRBV12-4,TRBJ2-2,many,.
CASSGGGGGFSSYNEQFF,TGCGCCAGCAGCGGGGGGGGCGGGGGCTTCAGCTCCTACAATGAGCAGTTCTTC,TRBV5-1,TRBJ2-1,.,.
CASSPPGWSSYNSPLHF,TGTGCCAGCTCACCACCGGGCTGGAGCTCCTATAATTCACCCCTCCACTTT,TRBV18,TRBJ1-6,.,.
CASSVEGARNEQFF,TGTGCCAGCAGCGTAGAGGGGGCTCGAAATGAGCAGTTCTTC,TRBV9,TRBJ2-1,.,TRBD1
CASSSPGGSYEQYF,TGTGCCAGCAGTTCCCCAGGGGGCTCCTACGAGCAGTACTTC,TRBV6-5,TRBJ2-7,.,TRBD1
CAGAGELFF,TGTGCCGGGGCCGGGGAGCTGTTTTTT,TRBV6-5,TRBJ2-2,few,.
CASSLEEETQYF,TGTGCCAGCAGCTTAGAAGAGGAGACCCAGTACTTC,TRBV7-9,TRBJ2-5,few,.
CASSLTGTDYQPQHF,TGCGCCAGCAGCTTAACGGGGACTGACTATCAGCCCCAGCATTTT,TRBV5-1,TRBJ1-5,many,.
CASSPQGAGYTQYF,TGTGCCAGCAGTCCCCAGGGGGCTGGGTACACCCAGTACTTC,TRBV6-2/TRBV6-3,TRBJ2-5,.,TRBD1
CASQGDLTNEKLFF,TGTGCCAGCCAGGGAGACTTGACTAATGAAAAACTGTTTTTT,TRBV12-3/TRBV12-4,TRBJ1-4,few,.
CASSQGRGLAFF,TGTGCCAGCAGCCAAGGTCGGGGTTTGGCTTTCTTT,TRBV3-1,TRBJ1-1,.,.
CASSHPGQGSAEAFF,TGTGCCAGCAGCCACCCCGGACAGGGTTCGGCTGAAGCTTTCTTT,TRBV21-1,TRBJ1-1,.,.
CSVSGTENYNEQFF,TGCAGCGTTTCGGGGACAGAGAACTACAATGAGCAGTTCTTC,TRBV29-1,TRBJ2-1,.,TRBD1
CASTTGVGTGELFF,TGTGCCAGCACCACTGGGGTGGGCACCGGGGAGCTGTTTTTT,TRBV12-3/TRBV12-4,TRBJ2-2,.,.
CASSLGEGSYNEQFF,TGCGCCAGCAGCCTGGGGGAGGGTTCCTACAATGAGCAGTTCTTC,TRBV5-1,TRBJ2-1,.,TRBD2
CASSLSSVNEQFF,TGTGCCAGCAGTTTAAGCTCTGTTAATGAGCAGTTCTTC,TRBV12-3/TRBV12-4,TRBJ2-1,few,.
CATSRGLASTDTQYF,TGTGCCACCAGCAGGGGACTAGCTAGCACAGATACGCAGTATTTT,TRBV15,TRBJ2-3,few,TRBD2
CASSVGEQFF,TGTGCCAGCAGCGTAGGTGAGCAGTTCTTC,TRBV9,TRBJ2-1,few,.
CSVEFPGIARELFF,TGCAGCGTTGAATTTCCAGGGATTGCCCGGGAGCTGTTTTTT,TRBV29-1,TRBJ2-2,few,.
CASSLGSQGSTGELFF,TGCGCCAGCAGCTTGGGAAGCCAGGGCAGCACCGGGGAGCTGTTTTTT,TRBV5-1,TRBJ2-2,.,.
CASSQGEVGNQPQHF,TGTGCCAGCAGCCAAGGGGAGGTCGGCAATCAGCCCCAGCATTTT,TRBV3-1,TRBJ1-5,.,.
CASTGLGSSGNTIYF,TGTGCCAGCACCGGCCTCGGGTCCTCTGGAAACACCATATATTTT,TRBV12-3/TRBV12-4,TRBJ1-3,few,.
CSARRGYYSYNEQFF,TGCAGTGCTAGGCGGGGCTACTACTCCTACAATGAGCAGTTCTTC,TRBV20-1,TRBJ2-1,.,.
CASSPRGQWQPQHF,TGTGCCAGCAGCCCTCGGGGCCAGTGGCAGCCCCAGCATTTT,TRBV6-1,TRBJ1-5,few,.
CASSTNLSGELFF,TGTGCCAGCAGTACCAACCTTTCCGGGGAGCTGTTTTTT,TRBV12-3/TRBV12-4,TRBJ2-2,.,.
CASSERAEDQPQHF,TGTGCCAGCAGTGAACGGGCAGAAGATCAGCCCCAGCATTTT,TRBV2,TRBJ1-5,.,.
CASSLISGFGFTF,TGTGCCAGCAGCTTGATTTCGGGTTTTGGATTCACCTTC,TRBV7-8,TRBJ1-2,.,.
CSVMTLDSSSYNEQFF,TGCAGCGTTATGACGTTAGACAGCAGCTCCTACAATGAGCAGTTCTTC,TRBV29-1,TRBJ2-1,few,.
CAWSTGLSGEQYF,TGTGCCTGGAGCACGGGACTGAGCGGGGAGCAGTACTTC,TRBV30,TRBJ2-7,few,.